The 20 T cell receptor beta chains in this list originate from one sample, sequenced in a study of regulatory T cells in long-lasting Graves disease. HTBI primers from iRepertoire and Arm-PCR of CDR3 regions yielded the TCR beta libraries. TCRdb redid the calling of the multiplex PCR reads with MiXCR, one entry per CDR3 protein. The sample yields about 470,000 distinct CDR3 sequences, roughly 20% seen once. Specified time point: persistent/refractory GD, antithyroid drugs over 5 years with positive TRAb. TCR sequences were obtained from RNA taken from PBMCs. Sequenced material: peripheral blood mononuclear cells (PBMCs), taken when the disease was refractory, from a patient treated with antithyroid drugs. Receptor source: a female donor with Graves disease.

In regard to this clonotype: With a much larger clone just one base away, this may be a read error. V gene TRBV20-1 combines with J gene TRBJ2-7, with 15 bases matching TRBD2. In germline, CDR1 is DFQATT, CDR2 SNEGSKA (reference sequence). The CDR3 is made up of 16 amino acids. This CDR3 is CNATGTSGRPTYEQYF. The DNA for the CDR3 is TGCAATGCTACCGGGACTAGCGGGAGGCCAACCTACGAGCAGTACTTC.

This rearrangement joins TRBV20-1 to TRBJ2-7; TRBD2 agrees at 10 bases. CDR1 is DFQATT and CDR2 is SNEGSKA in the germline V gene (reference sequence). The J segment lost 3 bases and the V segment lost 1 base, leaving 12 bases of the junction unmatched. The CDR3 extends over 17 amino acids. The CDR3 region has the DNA TGCAGTGCTAGAGGGGGCCTAGCGGGAGCTTCCTACTACGAGCAGTACTTC. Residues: CSARGGLAGASYYEQYF.

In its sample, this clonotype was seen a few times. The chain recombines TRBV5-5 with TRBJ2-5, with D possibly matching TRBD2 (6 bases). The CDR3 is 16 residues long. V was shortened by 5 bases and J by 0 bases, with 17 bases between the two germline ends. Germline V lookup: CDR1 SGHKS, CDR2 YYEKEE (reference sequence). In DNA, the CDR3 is TGTGCCAGCAGATCTGGGACTCGCCTGTACCAAGAGACCCAGTACTTC. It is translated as CASRSGTRLYQETQYF.

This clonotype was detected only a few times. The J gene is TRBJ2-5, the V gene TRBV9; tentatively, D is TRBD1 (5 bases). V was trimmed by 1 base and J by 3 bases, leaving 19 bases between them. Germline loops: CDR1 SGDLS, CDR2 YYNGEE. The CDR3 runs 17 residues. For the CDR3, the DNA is TGTGCCAGCAGCGTAAAGGGGCTTGGAACCGAGAAAGAGACCCAGTACTTC. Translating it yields CASSVKGLGTEKETQYF.

The CDR3 region is CATAAGANEQYF. CDR3 nucleotides: TGTGCCACCGCAGCGGGAGCGAACGAGCAGTACTTC. This chain connects TRBV27 to TRBJ2-7; TRBD2 matches 8 bases. The CDR3 length is 12 residues. J gave up 5 bases and V 10 bases, and 7 bases lay outside the gene matches. Per the germline V gene, CDR1 is MNHEY and CDR2 is SMNVEV (reference sequence).

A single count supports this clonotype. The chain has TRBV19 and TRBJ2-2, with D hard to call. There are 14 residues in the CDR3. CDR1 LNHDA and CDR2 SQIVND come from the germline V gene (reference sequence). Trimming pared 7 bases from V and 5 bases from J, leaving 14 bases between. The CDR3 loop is CASNPRAGTGELFF. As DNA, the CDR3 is TGTGCCAGTAATCCTAGGGCCGGGACCGGGGAGCTGTTTTTT.

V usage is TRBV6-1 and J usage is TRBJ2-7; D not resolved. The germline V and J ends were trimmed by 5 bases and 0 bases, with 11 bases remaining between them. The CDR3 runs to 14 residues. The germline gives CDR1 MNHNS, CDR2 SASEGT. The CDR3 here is CASSIARYSYEQYF. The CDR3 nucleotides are TGTGCCAGCAGTATTGCTAGGTACTCCTACGAGCAGTACTTC.

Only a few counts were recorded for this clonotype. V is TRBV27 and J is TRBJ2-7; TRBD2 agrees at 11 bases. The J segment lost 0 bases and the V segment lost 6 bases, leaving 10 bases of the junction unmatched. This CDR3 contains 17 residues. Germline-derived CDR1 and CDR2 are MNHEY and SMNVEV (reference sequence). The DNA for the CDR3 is TGTGCCAGCAGCTTTAGCGGGAGGGCGACTTTCTCCTACGAGCAGTACTTC. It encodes CASSFSGRATFSYEQYF.

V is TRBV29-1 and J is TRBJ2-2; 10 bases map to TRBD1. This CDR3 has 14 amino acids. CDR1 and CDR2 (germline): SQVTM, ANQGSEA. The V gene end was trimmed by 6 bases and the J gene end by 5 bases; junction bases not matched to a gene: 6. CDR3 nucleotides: TGCAGCGTGACCCCGGGACAGGGGACCGGGGAGCTGTTTTTT. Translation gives CSVTPGQGTGELFF.

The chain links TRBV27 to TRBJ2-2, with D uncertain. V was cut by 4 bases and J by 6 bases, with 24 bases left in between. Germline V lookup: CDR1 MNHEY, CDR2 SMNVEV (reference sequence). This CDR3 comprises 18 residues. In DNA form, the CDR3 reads TGTGCCAGCAGTTCCTCTTACTCCGCGGATGATGTATCCGGGGAGCTGTTTTTT. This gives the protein CASSSSYSADDVSGELFF.

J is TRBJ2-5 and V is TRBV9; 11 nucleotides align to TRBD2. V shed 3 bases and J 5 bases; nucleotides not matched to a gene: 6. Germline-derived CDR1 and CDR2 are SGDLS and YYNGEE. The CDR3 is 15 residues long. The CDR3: CASSGTSGPRETQYF. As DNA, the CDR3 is TGTGCCAGCAGCGGGACTAGCGGGCCACGGGAGACCCAGTACTTC.

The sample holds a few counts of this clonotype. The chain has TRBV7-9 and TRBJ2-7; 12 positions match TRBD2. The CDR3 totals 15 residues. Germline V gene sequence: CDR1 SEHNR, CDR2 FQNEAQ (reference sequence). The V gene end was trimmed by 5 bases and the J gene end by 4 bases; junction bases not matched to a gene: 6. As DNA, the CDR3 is TGTGCCAGCAGCCCATGGACTAGCGGGAAGTACGAGCAGTACTTC. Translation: CASSPWTSGKYEQYF.

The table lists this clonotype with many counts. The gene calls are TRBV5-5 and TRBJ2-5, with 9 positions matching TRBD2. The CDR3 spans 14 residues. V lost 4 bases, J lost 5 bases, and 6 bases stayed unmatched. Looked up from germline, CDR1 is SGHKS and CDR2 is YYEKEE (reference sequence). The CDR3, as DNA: TGTGCCAGCAGCGGGCGGGGGGGGGACGAGACCCAGTACTTC. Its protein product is CASSGRGGDETQYF.

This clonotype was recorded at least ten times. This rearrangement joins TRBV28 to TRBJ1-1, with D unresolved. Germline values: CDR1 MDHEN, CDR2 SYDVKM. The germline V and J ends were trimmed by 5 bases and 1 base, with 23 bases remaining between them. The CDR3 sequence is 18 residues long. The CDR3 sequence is CASSPGYGPGWRNTEAFF. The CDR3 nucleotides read TGTGCCAGCAGTCCCGGTTATGGTCCGGGGTGGAGGAACACTGAAGCTTTCTTT.

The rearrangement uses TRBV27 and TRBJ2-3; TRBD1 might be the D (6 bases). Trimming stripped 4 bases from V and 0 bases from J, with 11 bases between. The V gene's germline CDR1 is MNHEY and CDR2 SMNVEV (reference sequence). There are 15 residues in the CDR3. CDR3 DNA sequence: TGTGCCAGCAGTTCACAGGGTGCTAGCACAGATACGCAGTATTTT. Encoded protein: CASSSQGASTDTQYF.

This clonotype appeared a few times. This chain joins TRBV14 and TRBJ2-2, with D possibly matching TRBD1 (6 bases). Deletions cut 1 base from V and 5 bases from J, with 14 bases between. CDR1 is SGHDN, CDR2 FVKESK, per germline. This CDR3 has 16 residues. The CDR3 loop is CASSQAEGVLTGELFF. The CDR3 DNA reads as TGTGCCAGCAGCCAAGCCGAGGGGGTATTAACCGGGGAGCTGTTTTTT.

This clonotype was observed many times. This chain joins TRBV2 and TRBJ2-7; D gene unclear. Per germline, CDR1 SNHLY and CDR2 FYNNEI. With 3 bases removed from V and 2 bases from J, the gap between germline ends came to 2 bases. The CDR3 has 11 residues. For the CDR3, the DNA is TGTGCCAGCAGTGAGCCCTACGAGCAGTACTTC. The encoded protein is CASSEPYEQYF. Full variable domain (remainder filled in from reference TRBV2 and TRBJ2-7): EPEVTQTPSHQVTQMGQEVILRCVPISNHLYFYWYRQILGQKVEFLVSFYNNEISEKSEIFDDQFSVERPDGSNFTLKIRSTKLEDSAMYFCASSEPYEQYFGPGTRLTVT.

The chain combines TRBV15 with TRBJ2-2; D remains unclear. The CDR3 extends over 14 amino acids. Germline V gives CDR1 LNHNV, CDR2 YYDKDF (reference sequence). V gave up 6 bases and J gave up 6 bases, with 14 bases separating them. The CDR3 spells CATRHHTLAGELFF. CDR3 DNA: TGTGCCACCAGGCATCATACACTGGCCGGGGAGCTGTTTTTT.

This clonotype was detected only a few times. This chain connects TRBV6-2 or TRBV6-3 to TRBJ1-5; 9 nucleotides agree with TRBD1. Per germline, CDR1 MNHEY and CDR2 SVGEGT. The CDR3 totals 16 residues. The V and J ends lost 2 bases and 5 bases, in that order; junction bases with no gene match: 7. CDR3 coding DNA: TGTGCCAGCAGTTACGCAGGACAGGGGTTGTATCAGCCCCAGCATTTT. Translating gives CASSYAGQGLYQPQHF.

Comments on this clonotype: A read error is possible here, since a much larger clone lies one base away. CDR3 DNA: TGCAGTGCTAGTCCCCTGGCGGACCTTATGTGGCGGTACTTC. It yields the protein CSASPLADLMWRYF. The V call is TRBV20-1, the J call TRBJ2-7; D not resolved. Between the trimmed V and J ends, which lost 3 bases and 12 bases, there was a span of 24 bases. The germline gives CDR1 DFQATT, CDR2 SNEGSKA (reference sequence). The CDR3 is 14 residues long.